This T cell receptor beta chain was sequenced for a study of tumor-infiltrating lymphocytes in oesophageal squamous cell carcinoma. TCRdb recomputed calls from the PCR reads with MiXCR, one row per CDR3 protein. The table shows some 16,000 distinct CDR3 sequences, with 50% occurring only once. Germline assignment: CDR1 MNHEY and CDR2 SMNVEV (reference sequence). This CDR3 has 16 amino acids. This clonotype appeared once. The sequence derives from a male donor with esophageal squamous cell carcinoma. The sample taken for sequencing was esophageal tumor tissue. The J gene is TRBJ2-3, the V gene TRBV27; 11 bases agree with TRBD1. The tail of the sequence fits TRBJ2-1 better, so the J call may be wrong. The chain's CDR3 is CASSLRGDRGANEQFF. DNA for the CDR3: TGTGCCAGCAGTTTAAGAGGGGACAGGGGGGCCAATGAGCAGTTCTTC.